These 19 T cell receptor beta chains were all obtained from the same sample, sequenced in a study of T cell responses to AZD1222 COVID-19 vaccine. TCRdb's table, derived via immunoSEQ multiplex PCR, lists solely in-frame clones and lacks some. The table has about 84,000 clones, roughly 88% seen once. The source was peripheral blood, collected 28 days after the second AZD1222 dose. These receptor sequences come from an adult who received the AZD1222 COVID-19 vaccine.

V and J are TRBV19 and TRBJ1-2; D unclear. Germline V gives CDR1 LNHDA, CDR2 SQIVND (reference sequence). V lost 6 bases to trimming and J lost 4 bases, with 15 bases between them. The CDR3 extends over 14 amino acids. The CDR3 reads CASRISVALYGYTF. CDR3 nucleotide sequence: TGTGCCAGTAGGATCTCCGTGGCACTCTATGGCTACACCTTC.

The rearrangement joins TRBV3-1 (or the pseudogene TRBV3-2) to TRBJ2-7, with 7 bases lining up with TRBD1. The CDR3 is made up of 15 amino acids. The ends lost 6 bases at V and 1 base at J; junction bases unmatched: 9. Germline V gene data show CDR1 as LGHDT and CDR2 as YNNKEL (reference sequence). In nucleotides, the CDR3 is TGTGCCAGCAGTCATACAGGGGCATCATCCTACGAGCAGTACTTC. This translates into CASSHTGASSYEQYF.

The chain combines TRBV2 with TRBJ2-5; tentatively, D is TRBD2 (6 bases). The CDR3 consists of 12 residues. Germline V gene lookup returns CDR1 SNHLY and CDR2 FYNNEI. V lost 5 bases to trimming and J lost 5 bases, with 9 bases between them. This CDR3 reads CASSTSWETQYF. CDR3 nucleotide sequence: TGTGCCAGCAGTACTAGCTGGGAGACCCAGTACTTC.

The chain combines TRBV6-2 or TRBV6-3 with TRBJ2-1, with 7 bases fitting TRBD1. There are 15 residues in the CDR3. The germline V gene encodes CDR1 MNHEY and CDR2 SVGEGT. With 5 bases clipped from V and 7 bases from J, the junction kept 11 bases outside the gene matches. The DNA of the CDR3 is TGTGCCAGCAGTAAACACGGGACAGCGTCAAATGAGCAGTTCTTC. Protein: CASSKHGTASNEQFF.

The V gene is TRBV4-2, the J gene TRBJ1-6; D uncertain. V was pared by 1 base and J by 10 bases, with 8 bases between. This CDR3 spans 13 amino acids. Looked up from germline, CDR1 is LGHNA and CDR2 is YNFKEQ. CDR3 nucleotide sequence: TGTGCCAGCAGCCAAGTCAAGGAATCACCCCTCCACTTT. The encoded protein is CASSQVKESPLHF.

V and J are TRBV2 and TRBJ2-1; TRBD2 aligns across 10 bases. The CDR3 is 15 residues long. J gave up 1 base and V 10 bases, and 7 bases lay outside the gene matches. The germline V gene encodes CDR1 SNHLY and CDR2 FYNNEI. For the CDR3, the DNA is TGTGCCACCGGCCGACTAGCGGGTTCCTACAATGAGCAGTTCTTC. Amino acids: CATGRLAGSYNEQFF.

This chain links TRBV19 with TRBJ1-5; TRBD1 matches at 12 bases. In germline, CDR1 is LNHDA, CDR2 SQIVND (reference sequence). The CDR3 contains 16 residues. The V and J ends lost 5 bases and 6 bases, in that order; junction bases with no gene match: 8. The CDR3 DNA reads as TGTGCCAGTAGTCGGGACAGGGGGCGTTCGGGTCAGCCCCAGCATTTT. Its protein product is CASSRDRGRSGQPQHF.

This rearrangement joins TRBV4-1 to TRBJ1-6; D is undetermined. This CDR3 contains 16 residues. CDR1 and CDR2 from the germline V gene are MGHRA and YSYEKL. V shed 0 bases and J shed 6 bases, with 12 bases lying between them. The DNA for the CDR3 is TGCGCCAGCAGCCAAGAAACACAGCGATTTAATTCACCCCTCCACTTT. Residues: CASSQETQRFNSPLHF.

The chain has TRBV29-1 and TRBJ2-1, with 8 bases lining up with TRBD1. Germline V CDR1 and CDR2: SQVTM, ANQGSEA. CDR3 size: 14 residues. The V and J ends lost 6 bases and 2 bases, in that order; junction bases with no gene match: 6. The CDR3: CSVKQGVTYNEQFF. The DNA for the CDR3 is TGCAGCGTGAAACAGGGGGTGACCTACAATGAGCAGTTCTTC.

The V and J genes are TRBV3-1 (or the pseudogene TRBV3-2) and TRBJ2-5; D remains ambiguous. V lost 1 base and J lost 1, with 13 bases in between. The CDR3 consists of 16 residues. CDR1 and CDR2 (germline): LGHDT, YNNKEL (reference sequence). CDR3 coding DNA: TGTGCCAGCAGCCAAGTCCCGGCGGATATCCAAGAGACCCAGTACTTC. Amino acid sequence: CASSQVPADIQETQYF.

This chain connects TRBV3-1 (or the pseudogene TRBV3-2) to TRBJ2-1, with 8 nucleotides matching TRBD2. There are 18 residues in the CDR3. Unmatched junction bases numbered 16, after V lost 8 bases and J lost 1 base. CDR1 is LGHDT and CDR2 is YNNKEL in the germline V gene (reference sequence). The CDR3 bases are TGTGCCAGCCGCCCTGGGGGGTCCGGGGGGGCATCCTACAATGAGCAGTTCTTC. Translated: CASRPGGSGGASYNEQFF.

The chain recombines TRBV5-1 with TRBJ2-3; D might be TRBD1 or TRBD2, each matching 5 bases. Germline V gene data show CDR1 as SGHRS and CDR2 as YFSETQ. The CDR3 covers 14 residues. Trimming took 1 base from V and 2 from J, leaving 8 bases between them. Written as DNA, the CDR3 is TGCGCCAGCAGCTTGACAGGACTCACAGATACGCAGTATTTT. This encodes CASSLTGLTDTQYF.

The rearrangement uses TRBV27 and TRBJ1-4; a weak D match, TRBD1 (6 bases). CDR1 is MNHEY, CDR2 SMNVEV, per germline (reference sequence). Trimming took 6 bases from V and 8 from J, leaving 16 bases between them. This CDR3 contains 14 residues. The CDR3 loop is CASRKGGFGEKLFF. The CDR3 coding sequence is TGTGCCAGCAGAAAAGGGGGGTTTGGGGAAAAACTGTTTTTT.

The chain has TRBV28 and TRBJ1-6, with D unresolved. V was cut by 6 bases and J by 8 bases, with 17 bases left in between. CDR3 length: 15 residues. The germline gives CDR1 MDHEN, CDR2 SYDVKM. Here the CDR3 DNA reads TGTGCCAGCAGACCCGGGTCGGCGGCCCATTCACCCCTCCACTTT. Its protein is CASRPGSAAHSPLHF.

V is TRBV19 and J is TRBJ2-5; unclear D gene. V lost 3 bases to trimming and J lost 5 bases, with 10 bases between them. This CDR3 has 13 amino acids. Germline V lookup: CDR1 LNHDA, CDR2 SQIVND (reference sequence). The CDR3 nucleotides are TGTGCCAGTAGTATGGGTAGGAAGGAGACCCAGTACTTC. This translates into CASSMGRKETQYF. The full variable domain, rest sourced from reference TRBV19 and TRBJ2-5, is DGGITQSPKYLFRKEGQNVTLSCEQNLNHDAMYWYRQDPGQGLRLIYYSQIVNDFQKGDIAEGYSVSREKKESFPLTVTSAQKNPTAFYLCASSMGRKETQYFGPGTRLLVL.

The chain links TRBV18 to TRBJ2-2; 9 nucleotides align to TRBD1. The trim removed 4 bases at V and 6 bases at J, leaving 3 bases unmatched. Germline V lookup: CDR1 KGHSH, CDR2 LQKENI. The CDR3 runs to 14 residues. CDR3 region: CASSRDRESGELFF. In DNA form, the CDR3 reads TGTGCCAGCTCACGGGACAGGGAGTCCGGGGAGCTGTTTTTT.

V is TRBV3-1 (or the pseudogene TRBV3-2) and J is TRBJ2-7, with D unclear. Germline V lookup: CDR1 LGHDT, CDR2 YNNKEL (reference sequence). V shed 0 bases and J shed 1 base, with 7 bases lying between them. This CDR3 contains 14 residues. CDR3 in amino acids: CASSQDNWSYEQYF. CDR3 nucleotides: TGTGCCAGCAGCCAAGATAACTGGTCCTACGAGCAGTACTTC.

V and J are TRBV2 and TRBJ1-4; TRBD1 might be the D (6 bases). Per germline, CDR1 SNHLY and CDR2 FYNNEI. The CDR3 is 15 residues long. V gave up 0 bases and J gave up 8 bases, with 13 bases separating them. In nucleotides, the CDR3 is TGTGCCAGCAGTGAAGCAGGGGGGGCAAGGGAAAAACTGTTTTTT. Translating it yields CASSEAGGAREKLFF.

The chain recombines TRBV28 with TRBJ2-7; 9 bases agree with TRBD2. V trimming: 2 bases; J trimming: 5 bases; junction bases outside the gene matches: 4. Germline values: CDR1 MDHEN, CDR2 SYDVKM. The CDR3 is made up of 14 amino acids. This CDR3 reads CASSLLAGRNEQYF. The CDR3, as DNA: TGTGCCAGCAGTTTACTAGCGGGGCGAAACGAGCAGTACTTC.